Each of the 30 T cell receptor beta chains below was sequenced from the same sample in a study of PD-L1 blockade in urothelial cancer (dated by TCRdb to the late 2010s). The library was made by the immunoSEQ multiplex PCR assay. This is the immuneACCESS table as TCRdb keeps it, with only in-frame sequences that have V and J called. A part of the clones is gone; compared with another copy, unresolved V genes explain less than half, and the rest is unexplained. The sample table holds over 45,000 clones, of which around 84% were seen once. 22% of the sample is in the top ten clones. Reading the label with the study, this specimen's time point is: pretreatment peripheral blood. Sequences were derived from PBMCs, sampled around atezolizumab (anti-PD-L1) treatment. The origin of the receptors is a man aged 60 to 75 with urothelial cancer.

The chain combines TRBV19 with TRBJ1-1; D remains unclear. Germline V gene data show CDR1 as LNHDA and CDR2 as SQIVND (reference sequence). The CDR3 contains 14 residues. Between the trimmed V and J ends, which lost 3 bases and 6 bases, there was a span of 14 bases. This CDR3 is CASSIVAGSAEAFF. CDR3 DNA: TGTGCCAGTAGTATCGTCGCTGGTTCAGCTGAAGCTTTCTTT.

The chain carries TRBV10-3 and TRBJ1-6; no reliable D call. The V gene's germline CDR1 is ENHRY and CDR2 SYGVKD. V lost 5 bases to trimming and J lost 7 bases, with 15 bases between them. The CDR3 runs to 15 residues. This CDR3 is CAISSATDGNSPLHF. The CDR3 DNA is TGTGCCATCAGTTCCGCGACCGACGGGAATTCACCCCTCCACTTT.

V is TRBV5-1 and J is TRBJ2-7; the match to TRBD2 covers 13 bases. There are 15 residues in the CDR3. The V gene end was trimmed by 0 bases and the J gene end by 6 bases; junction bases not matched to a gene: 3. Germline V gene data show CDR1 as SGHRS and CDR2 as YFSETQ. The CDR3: CASSLAGLAGAEQYF. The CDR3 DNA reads TGCGCCAGCAGCTTGGCCGGACTAGCGGGAGCCGAGCAGTACTTC.

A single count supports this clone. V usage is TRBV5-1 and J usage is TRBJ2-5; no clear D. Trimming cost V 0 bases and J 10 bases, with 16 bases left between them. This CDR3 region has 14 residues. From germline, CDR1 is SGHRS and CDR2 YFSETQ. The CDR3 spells CASSLEPALRDQYF. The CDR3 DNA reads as TGCGCCAGCAGCTTGGAACCCGCCCTAAGAGACCAGTACTTC.

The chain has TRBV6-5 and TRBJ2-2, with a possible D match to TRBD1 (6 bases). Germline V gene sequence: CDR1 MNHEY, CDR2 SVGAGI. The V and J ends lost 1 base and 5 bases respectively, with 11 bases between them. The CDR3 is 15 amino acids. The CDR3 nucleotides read TGTGCCAGCAGTTACTATACCACAGGGACCGGGGAGCTGTTTTTT. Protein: CASSYYTTGTGELFF.

The DNA for the CDR3 is TGTGCCAGCAGCTTAGATACGGGGATCAATCAGCCCCAGCATTTT. As protein: CASSLDTGINQPQHF. The rearrangement links TRBV7-2 to TRBJ1-5; D call uncertain. The CDR3 is made up of 15 amino acids. CDR1 SGHTA and CDR2 FQGNSA come from the germline V gene. V lost 1 base to trimming and J lost 3 bases, with 10 bases between them.

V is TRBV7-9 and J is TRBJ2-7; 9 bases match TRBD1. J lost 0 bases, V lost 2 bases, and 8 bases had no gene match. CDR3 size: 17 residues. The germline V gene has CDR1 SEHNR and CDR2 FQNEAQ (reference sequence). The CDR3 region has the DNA TGTGCCAGCAGCTTATCCCGGACAGGGGAAGGCTCCTACGAGCAGTACTTC. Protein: CASSLSRTGEGSYEQYF.

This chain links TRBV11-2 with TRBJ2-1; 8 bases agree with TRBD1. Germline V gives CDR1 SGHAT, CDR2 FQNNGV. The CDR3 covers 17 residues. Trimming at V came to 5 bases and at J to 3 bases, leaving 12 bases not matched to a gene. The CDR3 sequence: CASSRIPTGVNYNEQFF. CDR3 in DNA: TGTGCCAGCAGCCGAATACCGACAGGGGTAAACTACAATGAGCAGTTCTTC.

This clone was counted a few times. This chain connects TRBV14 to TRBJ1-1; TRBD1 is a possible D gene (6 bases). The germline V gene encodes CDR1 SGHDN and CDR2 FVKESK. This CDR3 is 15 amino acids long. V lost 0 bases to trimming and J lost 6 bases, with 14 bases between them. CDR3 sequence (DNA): TGTGCCAGCAGCCAAGATCCCCAGGGGAAGGCTGAAGCTTTCTTT. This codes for CASSQDPQGKAEAFF. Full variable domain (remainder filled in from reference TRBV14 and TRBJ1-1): EAGVTQFPSHSVIEKGQTVTLRCDPISGHDNLYWYRRVMGKEIKFLLHFVKESKQDESGMPNNRFLAERTGGTYSTLKVQPAELEDSGVYFCASSQDPQGKAEAFFGQGTRLTVV.

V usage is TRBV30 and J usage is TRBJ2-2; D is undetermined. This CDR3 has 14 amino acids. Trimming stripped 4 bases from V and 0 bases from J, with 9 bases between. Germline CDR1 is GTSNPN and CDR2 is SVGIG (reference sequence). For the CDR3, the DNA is TGTGCCTGGAATGCGGCCACGAACACCGGGGAGCTGTTTTTT. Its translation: CAWNAATNTGELFF.

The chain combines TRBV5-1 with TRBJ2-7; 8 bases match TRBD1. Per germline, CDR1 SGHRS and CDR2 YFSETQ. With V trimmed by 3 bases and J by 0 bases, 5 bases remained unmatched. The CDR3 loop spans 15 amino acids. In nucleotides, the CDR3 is TGCGCCAGCAGCTCCCGGGACAGGTTCTCCTACGAGCAGTACTTC. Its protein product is CASSSRDRFSYEQYF. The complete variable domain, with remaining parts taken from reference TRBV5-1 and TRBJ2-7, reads KAGVTQTPRYLIKTRGQQVTLSCSPISGHRSVSWYQQTPGQGLQFLFEYFSETQRNKGNFPGRFSGRQFSNSRSEMNVSTLELGDSALYLCASSSRDRFSYEQYFGPGTRLTVT.

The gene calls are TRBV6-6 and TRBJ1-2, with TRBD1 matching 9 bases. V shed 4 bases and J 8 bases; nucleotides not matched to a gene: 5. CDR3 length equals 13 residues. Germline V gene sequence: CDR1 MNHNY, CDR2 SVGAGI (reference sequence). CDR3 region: CASSSGTGLGYTF. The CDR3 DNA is TGTGCCAGCAGTTCCGGGACAGGGCTCGGCTACACCTTC.

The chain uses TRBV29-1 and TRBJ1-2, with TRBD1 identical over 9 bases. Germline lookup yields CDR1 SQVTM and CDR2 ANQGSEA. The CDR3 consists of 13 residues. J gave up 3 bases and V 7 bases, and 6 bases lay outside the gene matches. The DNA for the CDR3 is TGCAGCGGTACACAGGGGGCGGACTATGGCTACACCTTC. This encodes CSGTQGADYGYTF.

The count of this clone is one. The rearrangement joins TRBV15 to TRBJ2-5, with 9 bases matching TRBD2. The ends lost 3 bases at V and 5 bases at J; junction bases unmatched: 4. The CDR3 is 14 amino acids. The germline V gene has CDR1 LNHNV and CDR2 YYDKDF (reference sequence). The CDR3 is CATSSTSGWETQYF. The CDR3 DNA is TGTGCCACCAGCAGTACTAGCGGGTGGGAGACCCAGTACTTC.

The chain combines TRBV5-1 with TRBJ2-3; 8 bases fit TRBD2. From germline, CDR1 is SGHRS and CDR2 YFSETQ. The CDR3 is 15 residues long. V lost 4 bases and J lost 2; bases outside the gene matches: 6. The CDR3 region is CASSGTRAHTDTQYF. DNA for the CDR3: TGCGCCAGCAGCGGGACTAGAGCGCACACAGATACGCAGTATTTT.

CDR3 sequence: CASSSTGQETQYF. CDR3 coding DNA: TGTGCCAGCAGCTCCACAGGGCAAGAGACCCAGTACTTC. This chain links TRBV5-4 with TRBJ2-5; the D gene is possibly TRBD1 (6 bases). The CDR3 has 13 residues. Trimming pared 3 bases from V and 2 bases from J, leaving 8 bases between. Germline V lookup: CDR1 SGHNT, CDR2 YYREEE (reference sequence).

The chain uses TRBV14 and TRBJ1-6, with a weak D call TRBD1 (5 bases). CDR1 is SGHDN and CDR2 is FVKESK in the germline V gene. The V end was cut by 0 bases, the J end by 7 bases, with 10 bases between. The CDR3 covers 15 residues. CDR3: CASSQDKTANSPLHF. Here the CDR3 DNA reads TGTGCCAGCAGCCAAGATAAGACAGCGAATTCACCCCTCCACTTT.

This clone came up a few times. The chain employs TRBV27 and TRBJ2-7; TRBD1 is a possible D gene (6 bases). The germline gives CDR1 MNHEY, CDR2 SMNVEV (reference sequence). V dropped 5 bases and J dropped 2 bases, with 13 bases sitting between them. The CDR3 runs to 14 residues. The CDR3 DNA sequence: TGTGCCAGCAGTAGGATGACAGGCACCTACGAGCAGTACTTC. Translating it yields CASSRMTGTYEQYF.

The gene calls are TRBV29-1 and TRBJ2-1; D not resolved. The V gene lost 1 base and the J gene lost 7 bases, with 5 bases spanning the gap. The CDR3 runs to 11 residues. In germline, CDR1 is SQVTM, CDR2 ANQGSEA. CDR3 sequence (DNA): TGCAGCGTTGAAGGGGCAAATGAGCAGTTCTTC. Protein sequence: CSVEGANEQFF.

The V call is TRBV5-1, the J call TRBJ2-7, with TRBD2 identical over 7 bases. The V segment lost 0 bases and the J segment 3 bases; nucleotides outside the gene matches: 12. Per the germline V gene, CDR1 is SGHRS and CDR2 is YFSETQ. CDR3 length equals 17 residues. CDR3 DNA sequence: TGCGCCAGCAGCTTGGCCAAGGGATCAGGGACTAACTACGAGCAGTACTTC. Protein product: CASSLAKGSGTNYEQYF.

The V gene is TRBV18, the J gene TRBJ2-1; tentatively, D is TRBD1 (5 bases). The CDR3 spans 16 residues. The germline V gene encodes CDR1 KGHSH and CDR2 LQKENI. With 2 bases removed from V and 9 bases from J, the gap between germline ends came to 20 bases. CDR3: CASSPKASSRQIEQFF. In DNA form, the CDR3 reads TGTGCCAGCTCACCAAAGGCGTCTTCTCGACAGATTGAGCAGTTCTTC.

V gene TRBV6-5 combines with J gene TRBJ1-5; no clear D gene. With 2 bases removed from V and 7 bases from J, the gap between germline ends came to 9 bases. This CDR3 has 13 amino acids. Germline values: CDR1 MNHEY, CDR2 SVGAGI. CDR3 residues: CASSYVGGQPQHF. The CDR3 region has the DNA TGTGCCAGCAGTTACGTAGGAGGACAGCCCCAGCATTTT.

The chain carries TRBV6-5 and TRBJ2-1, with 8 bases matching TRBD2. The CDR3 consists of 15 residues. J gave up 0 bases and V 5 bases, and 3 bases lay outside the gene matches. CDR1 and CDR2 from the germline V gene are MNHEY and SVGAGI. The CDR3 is CASSLLAASYNEQFF. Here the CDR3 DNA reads TGTGCCAGCAGTCTACTAGCGGCCTCCTACAATGAGCAGTTCTTC.

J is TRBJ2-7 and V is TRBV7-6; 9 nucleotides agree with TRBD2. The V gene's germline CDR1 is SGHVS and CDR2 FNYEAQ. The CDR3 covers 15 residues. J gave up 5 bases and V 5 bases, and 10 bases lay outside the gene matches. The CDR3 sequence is CASSLGASGNDEQYF. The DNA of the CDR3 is TGTGCCAGCAGCCTAGGGGCTAGCGGGAATGACGAGCAGTACTTC.

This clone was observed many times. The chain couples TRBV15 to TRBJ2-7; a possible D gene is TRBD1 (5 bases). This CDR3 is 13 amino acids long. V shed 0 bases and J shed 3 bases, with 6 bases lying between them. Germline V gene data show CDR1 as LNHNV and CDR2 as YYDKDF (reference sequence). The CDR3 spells CATSRDQGYEQYF. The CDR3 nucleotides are TGTGCCACCAGCAGAGATCAGGGCTACGAGCAGTACTTC.

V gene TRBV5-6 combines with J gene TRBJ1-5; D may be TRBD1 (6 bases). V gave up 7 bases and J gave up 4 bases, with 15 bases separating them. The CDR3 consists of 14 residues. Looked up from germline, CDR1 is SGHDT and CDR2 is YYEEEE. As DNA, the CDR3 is TGTGCCAGCGCCGCCGGACAGATAAATCAGCCCCAGCATTTT. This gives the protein CASAAGQINQPQHF.

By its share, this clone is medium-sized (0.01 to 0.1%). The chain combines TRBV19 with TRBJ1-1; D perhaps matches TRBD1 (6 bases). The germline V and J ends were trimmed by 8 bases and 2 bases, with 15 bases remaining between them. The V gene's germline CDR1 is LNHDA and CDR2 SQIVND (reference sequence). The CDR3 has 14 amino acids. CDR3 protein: CASRIAGVNTEAFF. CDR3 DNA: TGTGCCAGTCGGATCGCAGGGGTAAACACTGAAGCTTTCTTT.

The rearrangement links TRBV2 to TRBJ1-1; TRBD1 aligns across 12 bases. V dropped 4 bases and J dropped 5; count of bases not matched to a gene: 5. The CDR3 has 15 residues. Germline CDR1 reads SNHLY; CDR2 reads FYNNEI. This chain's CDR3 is CASSGRDRGRTEAFF. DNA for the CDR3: TGTGCCAGCAGTGGAAGGGACAGGGGGCGAACTGAAGCTTTCTTT.

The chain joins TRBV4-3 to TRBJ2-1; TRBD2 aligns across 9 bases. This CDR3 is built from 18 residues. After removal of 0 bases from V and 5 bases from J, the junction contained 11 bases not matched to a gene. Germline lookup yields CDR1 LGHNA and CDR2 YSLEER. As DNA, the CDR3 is TGCGCCAGCAGCCAAGATCTTCCAGCGGGGGGCCCCCACAATGAGCAGTTCTTC. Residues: CASSQDLPAGGPHNEQFF.

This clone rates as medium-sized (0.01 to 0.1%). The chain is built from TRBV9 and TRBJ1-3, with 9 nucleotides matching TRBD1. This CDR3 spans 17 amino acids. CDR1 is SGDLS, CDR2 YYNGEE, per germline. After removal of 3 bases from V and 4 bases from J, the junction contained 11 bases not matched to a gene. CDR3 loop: CASSDPVDRGGGNTIYF. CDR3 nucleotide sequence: TGTGCCAGCAGCGACCCTGTCGACAGGGGGGGCGGAAACACCATATATTTT.